Below are 27 T cell receptor beta chains sequenced from a single sample in a study of T cells in Graves' hyperthyroidism and ophthalmopathy (dated by TCRdb to between 2018 and 2020). Library creation used multiplex PCR. Instrument used: Illumina HiSeq 2000. The TCR beta CDR3 regions were amplified from the RNA transcripts. The TCR CDR3 was subjected to a first round of RT-PCR using the HTBI primer set and the Qiagen OneStep RT-PCR kit. TCRdb reran the public reads through fastp at Q25 and MiXCR, keeping productive beta chains. Merged by CDR3 protein, the rows form single entries marked with the most common genes and DNA. The sample data list approximately 380,000 distinct CDR3 sequences, and around an eighth of these were observed just once. The top ten constitute 25% to 30% of the sample. The sample comprised blood. These receptors were taken from a man in his fifties or sixties with Graves' ophthalmopathy.

This clonotype was counted many times. The J gene is TRBJ2-7, the V gene TRBV3-1, with D maybe TRBD2 (5 bases). This CDR3 is built from 14 residues. The ends were cut back, 4 bases at V and 8 bases at J, with 18 bases in the middle. CDR1 and CDR2 (germline): LGHDT, YNNKEL (reference sequence). CDR3 in amino acids: CASSRTSTAGQQYF. The CDR3 nucleotides read TGTGCCAGCAGCCGGACGTCGACTGCGGGCCAGCAGTACTTC.

This clonotype appeared a few times. An end of the junction does not agree with germline; a read error may underlie this. The chain is built from TRBV19 and TRBJ2-7; possibly TRBD2 for D (5 bases). Germline CDR1 reads LNHDA; CDR2 reads SQIVND (reference sequence). CDR3 length equals 17 residues. The CDR3 bases are TGTGCCAGTCCGGAGCTAAGGACCCGGGATTCCTCCGACGAGCAGTACTTC. This sequence encodes CASPELRTRDSSDEQYF.

V gene TRBV19 combines with J gene TRBJ2-7, with D maybe TRBD2 (7 bases). The germline V and J ends were trimmed by 6 bases and 5 bases, with 17 bases remaining between them. This CDR3 contains 14 residues. Germline-derived CDR1 and CDR2 are LNHDA and SQIVND (reference sequence). This CDR3 reads CASSGGGRGDEQYF. In DNA, the CDR3 is TGTGCCAGTAGCGGAGGAGGGAGGGGGGACGAGCAGTACTTC.

This clonotype occurred many times. The chain carries TRBV3-1 and TRBJ1-3; TRBD1 matches 8 bases. CDR1 and CDR2 (germline): LGHDT, YNNKEL (reference sequence). Trimming removed 4 bases from V and 0 bases from J; junction bases left unmatched: 5. The CDR3 spans 16 residues. The CDR3 DNA sequence: TGTGCCAGCAGCCTCGGGACAGGCAACTCTGGAAACACCATATATTTT. This codes for CASSLGTGNSGNTIYF. The full variable domain, in which reference TRBV3-1 and TRBJ1-3 provide the parts outside the CDR3, is DTAVSQTPKYLVTQMGNDKSIKCEQNLGHDTMYWYKQDSKKFLKIMFSYNNKELIINETVPNRFSPKSPDKAHLNLHINSLELGDSAVYFCASSLGTGNSGNTIYFGEGSWLTVV.

V usage is TRBV29-1 and J usage is TRBJ2-1; no clear D gene. Germline CDR1 and CDR2: SQVTM and ANQGSEA. CDR3 size: 15 residues. Trimming left V 8 bases short and J 1 base short, with 18 bases between. The chain's CDR3 is CSLTSGGLSYNEQFF. The CDR3 DNA sequence: TGCAGCCTTACTTCCGGCGGTCTATCCTACAATGAGCAGTTCTTC.

In its sample, this clonotype was seen many times. This sequence joins TRBV4-2 and TRBJ2-7; D may be TRBD2 (5 bases). CDR1 is LGHNA, CDR2 YNFKEQ, per germline. This CDR3 comprises 16 residues. V lost 0 bases, J lost 5 bases, and 17 bases lay in between. The CDR3 bases are TGTGCCAGCAGCCAAGATTTAGCGACAAACTACGACGAGCAGTACTTC. Its protein product is CASSQDLATNYDEQYF.

This clonotype was recorded many times. The chain combines TRBV5-5 with TRBJ2-7, with D perhaps matching TRBD1 (6 bases). The CDR3 sequence is 14 residues long. Germline V gene lookup returns CDR1 SGHKS and CDR2 YYEKEE (reference sequence). Trimming cost V 0 bases and J 4 bases, with 11 bases left between them. CDR3 in amino acids: CASSLAGQGYEQYF. CDR3 DNA: TGTGCCAGCAGCTTGGCGGGGCAGGGGTACGAGCAGTACTTC. The variable domain in full, completed from reference TRBV5-5 and TRBJ2-7, reads DAGVTQSPTHLIKTRGQQVTLRCSPISGHKSVSWYQQVLGQGPQFIFQYYEKEERGRGNFPDRFSARQFPNYSSELNVNALLLGDSALYLCASSLAGQGYEQYFGPGTRLTVT.

A word on this clonotype: The junction departs from the called germline gene at one end, perhaps through a read error. This CDR3 is CASSPPPSGDYNEQFF. The CDR3 bases are TGTGCCAGCAGCCCACCTCCTAGCGGGGATTACAATGAGCAGTTCTTC. The genes are TRBV5-1 and TRBJ2-1, with 9 bases that match TRBD2. This CDR3 spans 16 amino acids. Germline assignment: CDR1 SGHRS and CDR2 YFSETQ.

This clonotype was counted at least ten times. The rearrangement links TRBV3-1 to TRBJ2-7; no definite D call. V was shortened by 2 bases and J by 6 bases, with 5 bases between the two germline ends. The CDR3 totals 11 residues. Per germline, CDR1 LGHDT and CDR2 YNNKEL (reference sequence). In DNA, the CDR3 is TGTGCCAGCAGCCAACTTCTCGAGCAGTACTTC. Translated: CASSQLLEQYF.

This clonotype appeared a few times. The chain joins TRBV7-8 to TRBJ2-7; 7 nucleotides line up with TRBD2. The CDR3 is 15 residues long. Per the germline V gene, CDR1 is SGHVS and CDR2 is FQNEAQ. After removal of 1 base from V and 0 bases from J, the junction contained 3 bases not matched to a gene. The CDR3 bases are TGTGCCAGCAGCTTAGAAGCGGGACCCTCCTACGAGCAGTACTTC. This translates into CASSLEAGPSYEQYF.

This clonotype was counted at least ten times. J is TRBJ2-1 and V is TRBV3-1, with 7 bases that match TRBD1. The V gene end was trimmed by 3 bases and the J gene end by 4 bases; junction bases not matched to a gene: 0. Germline lookup yields CDR1 LGHDT and CDR2 YNNKEL (reference sequence). This CDR3 is built from 13 residues. The CDR3 is CASSQDRYNEQFF. The CDR3 DNA is TGTGCCAGCAGCCAGGACAGGTACAATGAGCAGTTCTTC.

This clonotype was found many times. The genes are TRBV2 and TRBJ2-1, with 8 positions matching TRBD2. J lost 8 bases, V lost 7 bases, and 10 bases had no gene match. The V gene's germline CDR1 is SNHLY and CDR2 FYNNEI. This CDR3 has 14 amino acids. The CDR3 region is CASIRSGRVDEQFF. As DNA, the CDR3 is TGTGCCAGCATCCGCAGCGGGAGAGTCGATGAGCAGTTCTTC.

There are many counts of this clonotype. This chain joins TRBV15 and TRBJ2-1; D gene uncertain. The CDR3 sequence is 15 residues long. Germline V gene lookup returns CDR1 LNHNV and CDR2 YYDKDF (reference sequence). V was pared by 0 bases and J by 6 bases, with 12 bases between. The CDR3 is CATSRDTRWLNEQFF. For the CDR3, the DNA is TGTGCCACCAGCAGAGATACTCGGTGGCTCAATGAGCAGTTCTTC.

The table lists this clonotype with many counts. This chain uses TRBV9 with TRBJ2-1; possible D gene TRBD2, 6 bases. CDR3 length: 18 amino acids. Trimming left V 0 bases short and J 0 bases short, with 16 bases between. Germline CDR1 SGDLS, CDR2 YYNGEE. The CDR3 region has the DNA TGTGCCAGCAGCGTAGATTCTGGAGGGAGGAGCTCCTACAATGAGCAGTTCTTC. It specifies CASSVDSGGRSSYNEQFF.

This clonotype occurred many times. The CDR3 bases are TGTGCCAGCTCACCGGCCGGGAACTATGGCTACACCTTC. Translating gives CASSPAGNYGYTF. The V and J genes are TRBV18 and TRBJ1-2; D unresolved. The CDR3 spans 13 residues. Germline V lookup: CDR1 KGHSH, CDR2 LQKENI. The V gene lost 3 bases and the J gene lost 2 bases, with 7 bases spanning the gap.

On this clonotype: Just one base apart from a much larger clone, this may be a read error. The chain couples TRBV5-1 to TRBJ2-2; D is undetermined. V was pared by 0 bases and J by 4 bases, with 4 bases between. The CDR3 loop spans 13 amino acids. CDR1 SGHRS and CDR2 YFSETQ come from the germline V gene. The CDR3 spells CASSLGVTGELFF. DNA for the CDR3: TGCGCCAGCAGCTTGGGAGTCACCGGGGAGCTGTTTTTT.

This clonotype came up many times. The gene calls are TRBV11-2 and TRBJ2-4; no definite D call. V dropped 5 bases and J dropped 3 bases, with 11 bases sitting between them. The germline V gene encodes CDR1 SGHAT and CDR2 FQNNGV. CDR3 length: 14 residues. The CDR3 DNA reads as TGTGCCAGCAGCATTACAAGTTACAAAAACATTCAGTACTTC. It yields the protein CASSITSYKNIQYF.

This clonotype appeared many times. The CDR3 reads CASSLAGKPYNEQFF. CDR3 coding DNA: TGTGCCAGCAGTTTAGCCGGGAAACCCTACAATGAGCAGTTCTTC. V gene TRBV28 combines with J gene TRBJ2-1, with D tentatively TRBD2 (5 bases). The CDR3 covers 15 residues. Per germline, CDR1 MDHEN and CDR2 SYDVKM. V lost 2 bases and J 2 bases, leaving 10 bases between the germline ends.

As to this clonotype: This sequence may be a read error, since a much larger clone differs from it by one base. The chain is built from TRBV24-1 and TRBJ2-3, with TRBD2 identical over 12 bases. Looked up from germline, CDR1 is KGHDR and CDR2 is SFDVKD. The CDR3 runs 15 residues. The CDR3 DNA follows: TGTACTTCTAGCGGGAGGGCCGGTCCCACAGATACGCAGTATTTT. This codes for CTSSGRAGPTDTQYF.

This clonotype was detected a few times. The J gene is TRBJ1-1, the V gene TRBV12-3 or TRBV12-4; TRBD1 matches 9 bases. The CDR3 is 14 amino acids. Trimming took 5 bases from V and 5 from J; bases not matched to a gene: 6. Here the CDR3 DNA reads TGTGCCAGCAGTGTAGGGACAGGGATGACTGAAGCTTTCTTT. Its translation is CASSVGTGMTEAFF.

The chain uses TRBV2 and TRBJ1-3; possible D gene TRBD1, 5 bases. The germline V gene has CDR1 SNHLY and CDR2 FYNNEI. Trimming shortened V by 6 bases and J by 0 bases, and 9 bases separated the two germline ends. This CDR3 spans 14 amino acids. CDR3 amino acids: CASRPGPSGNTIYF. The CDR3 DNA reads as TGTGCCAGCAGACCGGGACCCTCTGGAAACACCATATATTTT.

This clonotype was observed at least ten times. The rearrangement joins TRBV24-1 to TRBJ1-5; 7 positions match TRBD1. Germline CDR1 and CDR2: KGHDR and SFDVKD. The junction had 7 bases not matched to a gene; V was cut back by 4 bases and J by 2 bases. The CDR3 length is 16 residues. This CDR3 reads CATSEYVTGGNQPQHF. The CDR3 region has the DNA TGTGCCACCAGTGAATACGTTACAGGGGGCAATCAGCCCCAGCATTTT.

This clonotype was detected ten times or more. The DNA of the CDR3 is TGTGCCAGCAGCCCAGGATACACCGGGGAGCTGTTTTTT. Protein sequence: CASSPGYTGELFF. This chain connects TRBV6-1 to TRBJ2-2; D remains ambiguous. The CDR3 length is 13 residues. Germline V gene data show CDR1 as MNHNS and CDR2 as SASEGT. Deletions cut 6 bases from V and 3 bases from J, with 8 bases between.

The V call is TRBV9, the J call TRBJ1-4; the D is unclear. V gave up 0 bases and J gave up 5 bases, with 5 bases separating them. Germline V gene lookup returns CDR1 SGDLS and CDR2 YYNGEE. There are 13 residues in the CDR3. As DNA, the CDR3 is TGTGCCAGCAGCGTAGATGGAAATGAAAAACTGTTTTTT. Protein: CASSVDGNEKLFF.

This clonotype was counted many times. The V call is TRBV5-1, the J call TRBJ2-1, with D possibly being TRBD2 (5 bases). Germline V lookup: CDR1 SGHRS, CDR2 YFSETQ. Trimming removed 4 bases from V and 6 bases from J, with 14 bases in between. This CDR3 region has 14 residues. CDR3 loop: CASSRVATTNEQFF. For the CDR3, the DNA is TGCGCCAGCAGCCGAGTCGCGACTACCAATGAGCAGTTCTTC.

This clonotype was recorded at least ten times. The chain couples TRBV3-1 to TRBJ1-3; D uncertain. V lost 4 bases and J lost 1, with 8 bases in between. The CDR3 length is 14 residues. Looked up from germline, CDR1 is LGHDT and CDR2 is YNNKEL (reference sequence). The CDR3 spells CASSPRGSGNTIYF. The CDR3 DNA is TGTGCCAGCAGCCCTCGCGGTTCTGGAAACACCATATATTTT.

Concerning this clonotype: This could be a read error, since a much larger clone is one nucleotide away. The chain links TRBV3-1 to TRBJ1-1; 8 nucleotides align to TRBD1. With 4 bases clipped from V and 5 bases from J, the junction kept 3 bases outside the gene matches. This CDR3 is 13 amino acids long. Germline V gene data show CDR1 as LGHDT and CDR2 as YNNKEL (reference sequence). The CDR3 coding sequence is TGTGCCAGCAGCCGACAGGGGTTGACTGAAGCTTTCTTT. Translated: CASSRQGLTEAFF. The full variable domain, rest sourced from reference TRBV3-1 and TRBJ1-1, is DTAVSQTPKYLVTQMGNDKSIKCEQNLGHDTMYWYKQDSKKFLKIMFSYNNKELIINETVPNRFSPKSPDKAHLNLHINSLELGDSAVYFCASSRQGLTEAFFGQGTRLTVV.